A single sample gave rise to the 19 T cell receptor beta chains below, sequenced in a study of cytomegalovirus exposure and HLA in healthy donors. The PCR contained 60 Vbeta and 13 Jbeta primers. Profiling relied on immunoSEQ multiplex PCR, and the TCRdb table lists in-frame clones only, not all of them. The sample consists of 250,000 to 350,000 clones, roughly 80% of them appearing once. Material for sequencing was PBMCs. These receptors all stem from a girl aged 2-10 years in good health and CMV-seronegative.

This clone was seen only once. The chain combines TRBV28 with TRBJ2-7; 8 positions match TRBD1. CDR1 is MDHEN and CDR2 is SYDVKM in the germline V gene. The CDR3 consists of 12 residues. For the CDR3, the DNA is TGTGCAGCGACAGGGGAGCTCTACGAGCAGTACTTC. Encoded protein: CAATGELYEQYF. The full variable domain, with the rest looked up from reference TRBV28 and TRBJ2-7, is DVKVTQSSRYLVKRTGEKVFLECVQDMDHENMFWYRQDPGLGLRLIYFSYDVKMKEKGDIPEGYSVSREKKERFSLILESASTNQTSMYLCAATGELYEQYFGPGTRLTVT.

The chain couples TRBV30 to TRBJ1-6; D may be TRBD1 (6 bases). V was trimmed by 0 bases and J by 4 bases, leaving 10 bases between them. The CDR3 extends over 15 amino acids. The germline CDR1 and CDR2 sequences are GTSNPN and SVGIG (reference sequence). DNA for the CDR3: TGTGCCTGGAGTGTAGAGGGGGTGTATAATTCACCCCTCCACTTT. Residues: CAWSVEGVYNSPLHF.

The genes are TRBV7-9 and TRBJ1-4, with TRBD1 matching over 7 bases. CDR3 length: 15 amino acids. Trimming took 4 bases from V and 0 from J; bases not matched to a gene: 2. Per the germline V gene, CDR1 is SEHNR and CDR2 is FQNEAQ (reference sequence). CDR3: CASSSQGATNEKLFF. CDR3 DNA: TGTGCCAGCAGCTCTCAGGGGGCAACTAATGAAAAACTGTTTTTT.

The chain couples TRBV4-1 to TRBJ2-1, with a tentative D call TRBD1 (6 bases). Germline V lookup: CDR1 MGHRA, CDR2 YSYEKL. The CDR3 contains 16 residues. Trimming stripped 1 base from V and 8 bases from J, with 18 bases between. CDR3 amino acids: CASSQVSSGARYEQFF. Here the CDR3 DNA reads TGCGCCAGCAGCCAAGTGAGTTCAGGGGCTAGGTATGAGCAGTTCTTC.

This clone was seen only once. Germline and junction disagree at one end, which may indicate a read error. This chain links TRBV7-9 with TRBJ2-7; weak D call: TRBD1 (5 bases). CDR1 is SEHNR, CDR2 FQNEAQ, per germline (reference sequence). This CDR3 comprises 15 residues. The CDR3 loop reads CSSSLAPGHLYEQYF. The CDR3 DNA is TGTTCCAGCAGCTTAGCCCCCGGACACCTCTACGAGCAGTACTTC.

V is TRBV19 and J is TRBJ1-5, with D unresolved. The V and J ends lost 3 bases and 5 bases respectively, with 5 bases between them. The CDR3 runs 12 residues. CDR1 and CDR2 (germline): LNHDA, SQIVND (reference sequence). CDR3 sequence: CASSMQDQPQHF. The CDR3 DNA reads as TGTGCCAGTAGTATGCAGGATCAGCCCCAGCATTTT.

The genes are TRBV6-6 and TRBJ1-5; D remains ambiguous. Germline CDR1 reads MNHNY; CDR2 reads SVGAGI (reference sequence). The CDR3 is 14 amino acids. The V gene lost 5 bases and the J gene lost 2 bases, with 10 bases spanning the gap. In nucleotides, the CDR3 is TGTGCCAGCAGTAAAGGCGGGGGCAATCAGCCCCAGCATTTT. This encodes CASSKGGGNQPQHF.

This chain connects TRBV23-1 to TRBJ2-5; the match to TRBD1 covers 9 bases. TRBV23-1 is an ORF for which the function is uncertain. Unmatched junction bases numbered 10, after V lost 0 bases and J lost 2 bases. The CDR3 has 18 amino acids. For the CDR3, the DNA is TGCGCCAGCAGTCAATCCGTAAAGGGACAGGGTATACAAGAGACCCAGTACTTC. Its protein product is CASSQSVKGQGIQETQYF.

V is TRBV7-2 and J is TRBJ2-1; 9 bases are a match to TRBD2. V was clipped by 1 base and J by 8 bases; unmatched bases: 6. The CDR3 length is 15 residues. Germline CDR1 and CDR2: SGHTA and FQGNSA. The CDR3 protein is CASSLVAGGPHEQFF. The CDR3 bases are TGTGCCAGCAGCTTAGTGGCGGGAGGGCCACATGAGCAGTTCTTC.

The J gene is TRBJ1-2, the V gene TRBV28, with no clear D. The germline V and J ends were trimmed by 4 bases and 7 bases, with 10 bases remaining between them. The CDR3 extends over 12 amino acids. Germline CDR1 and CDR2: MDHEN and SYDVKM. This CDR3 is CASSYRAGGYTF. The CDR3 nucleotides are TGTGCCAGCAGTTATCGTGCGGGTGGCTACACCTTC.

This chain uses TRBV7-9 with TRBJ2-3; TRBD2 agrees at 13 bases. Trimming cost V 4 bases and J 0 bases; bases outside gene matches: 10. In germline, CDR1 is SEHNR, CDR2 FQNEAQ (reference sequence). The CDR3 is 19 residues long. The CDR3 region is CASSSLTSGRAVSTDTQYF. The DNA of the CDR3 is TGTGCCAGCAGCTCCCTAACTAGCGGGAGGGCAGTAAGCACAGATACGCAGTATTTT.

J is TRBJ2-1 and V is TRBV7-6, with 10 nucleotides matching TRBD2. This CDR3 has 12 amino acids. V was clipped by 4 bases and J by 14 bases; unmatched bases: 5. Looked up from germline, CDR1 is SGHVS and CDR2 is FNYEAQ. The CDR3 sequence is CASSWLAGEKFF. The CDR3, as DNA: TGTGCCAGCAGCTGGCTAGCGGGGGAGAAGTTCTTC.

V is TRBV10-2 and J is TRBJ1-2; tentatively, D is TRBD1 (6 bases). The ends were cut back, 10 bases at V and 3 bases at J, with 15 bases in the middle. Germline V gene lookup returns CDR1 WSHSY and CDR2 SAAADI. This CDR3 is 13 amino acids long. CDR3: CATGSGDDYGYTF. The CDR3 nucleotides read TGCGCCACCGGTTCAGGGGACGACTATGGCTACACCTTC.

This clone has just a few counts. The gene calls are TRBV15 and TRBJ1-2; 7 positions match TRBD1. This CDR3 spans 13 amino acids. CDR1 and CDR2 (germline): LNHNV, YYDKDF (reference sequence). Trimming at V came to 3 bases and at J to 5 bases, leaving 3 bases not matched to a gene. DNA of the CDR3: TGTGCCACCAGCAGCCTACAGGGGTATGGCTACACCTTC. Its protein product is CATSSLQGYGYTF.

The chain is built from TRBV29-1 and TRBJ2-3, with 7 bases lining up with TRBD2. The CDR3 runs to 15 residues. Germline values: CDR1 SQVTM, CDR2 ANQGSEA. Unmatched junction bases numbered 14, after V lost 7 bases and J lost 4 bases. CDR3 sequence reads: CSAGNRWGGSDTQYF. In nucleotides, the CDR3 is TGCAGCGCCGGCAACCGCTGGGGGGGATCAGATACGCAGTATTTT.

The count of this clone is one. V gene TRBV27 combines with J gene TRBJ2-1; 9 bases are shared with TRBD2. The CDR3 is made up of 16 amino acids. V lost 4 bases, J lost 3 bases, and 7 bases stayed unmatched. The germline V gene encodes CDR1 MNHEY and CDR2 SMNVEV (reference sequence). CDR3 DNA sequence: TGTGCCAGCAGTTCTATAGCGGGAGAGGGCTACAATGAGCAGTTCTTC. This translates into CASSSIAGEGYNEQFF.

The chain uses TRBV5-1 and TRBJ2-7, with TRBD2 identical over 9 bases. The CDR3 spans 20 residues. The ends lost 1 base at V and 4 bases at J; junction bases unmatched: 21. CDR1 and CDR2 (germline): SGHRS, YFSETQ. This CDR3 reads CASSLPTVRLNSGRVYEQYF. The CDR3, as DNA: TGCGCCAGCAGCTTGCCCACGGTGAGATTAAATAGCGGGAGAGTTTACGAGCAGTACTTC.

The chain couples TRBV19 to TRBJ2-5, with TRBD2 matching over 14 bases. V was clipped by 4 bases and J by 4 bases; unmatched bases: 2. There are 15 residues in the CDR3. The germline V gene encodes CDR1 LNHDA and CDR2 SQIVND (reference sequence). The CDR3 loop reads CASSTGLAGGETQYF. In nucleotides, the CDR3 is TGTGCCAGTAGTACTGGACTAGCGGGGGGAGAGACCCAGTACTTC.

This sequence joins TRBV18 and TRBJ1-6, with TRBD1 identical over 9 bases. The CDR3 has 18 amino acids. Trimming took 5 bases from V and 9 from J; bases not matched to a gene: 17. Germline assignment: CDR1 KGHSH and CDR2 LQKENI. This chain's CDR3 is CASSGTGGTGTGFSPLHF. In nucleotides, the CDR3 is TGTGCCAGCTCAGGCACAGGGGGCACCGGGACAGGGTTTTCACCCCTCCACTTT.